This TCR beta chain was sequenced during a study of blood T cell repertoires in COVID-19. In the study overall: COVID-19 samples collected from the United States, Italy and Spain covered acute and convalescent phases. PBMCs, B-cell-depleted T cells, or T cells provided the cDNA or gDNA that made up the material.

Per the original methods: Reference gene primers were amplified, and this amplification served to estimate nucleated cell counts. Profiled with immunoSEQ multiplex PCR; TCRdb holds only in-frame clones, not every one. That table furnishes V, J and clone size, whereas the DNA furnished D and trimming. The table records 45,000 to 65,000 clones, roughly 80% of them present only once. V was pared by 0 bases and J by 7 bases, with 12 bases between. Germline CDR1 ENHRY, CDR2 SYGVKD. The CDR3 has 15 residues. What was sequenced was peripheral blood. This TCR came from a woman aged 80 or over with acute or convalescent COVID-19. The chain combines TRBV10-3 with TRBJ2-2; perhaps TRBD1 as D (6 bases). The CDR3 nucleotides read TGTGCCATCAGTGAGTCGCCAGGGGACGGCGGGGAGCTGTTTTTT. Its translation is CAISESPGDGGELFF.